The rows below give T cell receptor beta chains drawn from one sample of a study of cytomegalovirus exposure and HLA in healthy donors. Some clones are missing from TCRdb's copy, which holds only in-frame ones; the method was immunoSEQ multiplex PCR. The table has roughly 130,000 clones, around 67% seen once. Sequencing was done on a sample of PBMCs. Every receptor here comes from a woman aged 40 to 49 in good health and CMV-seropositive. The conserved cysteine and the conserved F or W are not part of the CDR3 here.

j_gene,v_gene,len,CDR3aa
TRBJ1-4,TRBV7-3,11,ASSLNPGEKLF
TRBJ2-7,TRBV19,12,ASSIGQGVGEQY
TRBJ1-1,TRBV7-9,12,ASSLGGGATEAF
TRBJ1-2,TRBV28,11,ASSLGRGNGYT
TRBJ2-7,TRBV4-1,13,ASSLSGQGFYEQY
TRBJ2-2,TRBV5-1,12,ASRAGGYTGELF
TRBJ2-7,TRBV27,13,ASSLAASDTYEQY
TRBJ2-1,TRBV29-1,10,SVLQGFNEQF
TRBJ2-6,TRBV11-3,14,ASSLGQGSGANVLT
TRBJ2-1,TRBV28,13,ASSRFTSGSHEQF
TRBJ2-7,TRBV6-5,13,ASSPRTGAVYEQY
TRBJ1-2,TRBV6-6,11,ASRLGTGTLNT
TRBJ2-3,TRBV6-1,12,AGDSGGAADTQY
TRBJ2-5,TRBV29-1,14,SFHVGLAGERETQY
TRBJ1-4,TRBV2,9,ASQRDSGLF
TRBJ2-2,TRBV5-1,13,ASSLGTSNTGELF
TRBJ2-7,TRBV11-3,12,ASSLSQGAGEQY
TRBJ2-1,TRBV7-9,12,ASSLTSGNNEQF
TRBJ1-5,TRBV6-1,13,ASSEVTGGGQPQH
TRBJ1-6,TRBV2,12,ASRAGTDNSPLH
TRBJ2-1,TRBV27,16,ASSLGTSGSLRGNEQF
TRBJ2-5,TRBV5-1,16,ASSIGPRGGGVSETQY
TRBJ1-2,TRBV6-5,13,ASSLKGAILRGYT
TRBJ2-5,TRBV5-1,12,ASSPGQARETQY
TRBJ1-4,TRBV5-6,12,ASSSYRVDEKLF
TRBJ1-2,TRBV7-8,12,ASSTSGTVYGYT
TRBJ1-2,TRBV28,14,ASSLPGTGLNYGYT
TRBJ1-2,TRBV4-3,13,ASSQEMGGGYGYT
TRBJ2-2,TRBV7-6,13,ASSPSGTGAGELF
TRBJ1-2,TRBV4-3,11,ASRQQGGDGYT
TRBJ1-1,TRBV4-1,12,ASSQPGGPTEAF
TRBJ1-5,TRBV6-1,11,ASRWTTGQPQH
TRBJ1-1,TRBV6-5,13,ASSSPGRVSTEAF
TRBJ2-3,TRBV29-1,9,SIRRGDTQY
TRBJ1-2,TRBV2,11,ASNSGASYGYT
TRBJ1-1,TRBV6-5,11,ASSRTGFTEAF
TRBJ2-1,TRBV9,15,ASSVAPGTSGSNEQF
TRBJ2-5,TRBV14,12,ASSQAWRIETQY
TRBJ2-1,TRBV6-1,13,ASSPGTSSYNEQF
TRBJ2-1,TRBV6-4,14,ASSEASGRGYNEQF
TRBJ2-7,TRBV11-1,12,ASSRDRNKIEQY